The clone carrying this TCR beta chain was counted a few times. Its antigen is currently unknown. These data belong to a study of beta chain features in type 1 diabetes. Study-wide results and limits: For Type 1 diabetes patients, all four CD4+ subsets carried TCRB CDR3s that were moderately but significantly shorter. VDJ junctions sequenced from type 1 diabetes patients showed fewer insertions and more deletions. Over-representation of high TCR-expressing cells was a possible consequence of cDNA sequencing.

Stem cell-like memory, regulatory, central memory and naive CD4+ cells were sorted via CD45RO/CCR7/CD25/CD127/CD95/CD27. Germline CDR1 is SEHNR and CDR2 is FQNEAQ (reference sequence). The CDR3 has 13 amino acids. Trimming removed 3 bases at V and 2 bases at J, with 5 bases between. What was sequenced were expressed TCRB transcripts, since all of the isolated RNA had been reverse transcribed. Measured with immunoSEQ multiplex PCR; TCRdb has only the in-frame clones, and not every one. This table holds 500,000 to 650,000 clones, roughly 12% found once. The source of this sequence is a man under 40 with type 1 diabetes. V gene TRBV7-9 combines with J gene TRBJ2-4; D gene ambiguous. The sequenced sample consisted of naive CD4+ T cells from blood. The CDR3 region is CASSFGPKNIQYF. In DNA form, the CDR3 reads TGTGCCAGCAGCTTTGGACCCAAAAACATTCAGTACTTC. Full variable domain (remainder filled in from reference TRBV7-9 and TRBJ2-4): DTGVSQNPRHKITKRGQNVTFRCDPISEHNRLYWYRQTLGQGPEFLTYFQNEAQLEKSRLLSDRFSAERPKGSFSTLEIQRTEQGDSAMYLCASSFGPKNIQYFGAGTRLSVL.